The 25 T cell receptor beta chains below all came from one sample that was sequenced in a study. One entry per CDR3 protein, called by TCRdb with MiXCR from the 5' RACE reads. This sample carries tens of thousands of distinct CDR3 sequences, about 25% of them seen once, and the ten largest clones take roughly 3.7%. The sequenced material came from naive CD4+ T cells sorted from a lymph node. Specified subset: naive CD4+ T cells, CD4+CD45RA+CD25-. These receptors originate from a female donor with breast cancer.

J is TRBJ2-3 and V is TRBV5-4; 12 nucleotides line up with TRBD2. CDR1 and CDR2 from the germline V gene are SGHNT and YYREEE (reference sequence). The CDR3 is 16 residues long. Trimming took 2 bases from V and 3 from J; bases not matched to a gene: 4. CDR3 residues: CASSFRLAGATDTQYF. The CDR3 coding sequence is TGTGCCAGCAGCTTCAGACTAGCGGGGGCAACAGATACGCAGTATTTT.

This clonotype was detected only a few times. The chain carries TRBV9 and TRBJ2-3; no firm D call. CDR3 length equals 14 residues. Germline CDR1 and CDR2: SGDLS and YYNGEE. Trimming took 3 bases from V and 2 from J, leaving 10 bases between them. The CDR3 DNA reads TGTGCCAGCAGCGCCACTGGGAACACAGATACGCAGTATTTT. As protein: CASSATGNTDTQYF.

The chain employs TRBV7-9 and TRBJ2-5; TRBD2 matches 10 bases. V was clipped by 6 bases and J by 4 bases; unmatched bases: 20. This CDR3 has 19 amino acids. Germline CDR1 reads SEHNR; CDR2 reads FQNEAQ (reference sequence). CDR3 loop: CASSPSLSGRASEGETQYF. The CDR3 bases are TGTGCCAGCAGTCCTTCATTAAGCGGGAGGGCTTCTGAAGGAGAGACCCAGTACTTC.

This clonotype is deemed medium-sized (0.01 to 0.1%). The rearrangement uses TRBV6-5 and TRBJ1-5; 8 bases are a match to TRBD1. This CDR3 spans 13 amino acids. Trimming cost V 6 bases and J 7 bases; bases outside gene matches: 5. Germline V gives CDR1 MNHEY, CDR2 SVGAGI. The CDR3 DNA is TGTGCCAGCAGCTCAGACAGGGGCCAGCCCCAGCATTTT. This gives the protein CASSSDRGQPQHF.

This clonotype was seen more than once but under ten times. The rearrangement joins TRBV11-2 to TRBJ1-1; 8 bases line up with TRBD1. The CDR3 sequence is 14 residues long. The V gene end was trimmed by 5 bases and the J gene end by 10 bases; junction bases not matched to a gene: 12. Looked up from germline, CDR1 is SGHAT and CDR2 is FQNNGV. In DNA, the CDR3 is TGTGCCAGCAGCGGGGGAACAGGGGGAAGGTCAGCTTTCTTT. Translation gives CASSGGTGGRSAFF.

This sequence joins TRBV11-2 and TRBJ2-7; the D is unclear. V shed 7 bases and J shed 4 bases, with 8 bases lying between them. The CDR3 covers 11 residues. Germline V gene data show CDR1 as SGHAT and CDR2 as FQNNGV. The chain's CDR3 is CASTNTYEQYF. The DNA for the CDR3 is TGTGCCAGCACCAACACGTACGAGCAGTACTTC.

This clonotype was observed a handful of times. The rearrangement links TRBV12-3 or TRBV12-4 to TRBJ2-5, with TRBD2 matching over 12 bases. Trimming took 1 base from V and 8 from J; bases not matched to a gene: 5. This CDR3 contains 15 residues. The CDR3 is CASSLGLAGGRTQYF. In nucleotides, the CDR3 is TGTGCCAGCAGTTTAGGCCTAGCGGGGGGGCGAACCCAGTACTTC.

This clonotype occurred many times. The V gene is TRBV19, the J gene TRBJ2-1; 13 bases line up with TRBD2. The V gene's germline CDR1 is LNHDA and CDR2 SQIVND (reference sequence). The CDR3 is 16 residues long. V shed 3 bases, J shed 6 bases, and the junction held 5 bases outside the gene matches. This CDR3 is CASSIQLAGGGNEQFF. As DNA, the CDR3 is TGTGCCAGTAGTATCCAACTAGCGGGAGGGGGCAATGAGCAGTTCTTC.

This clonotype was recorded many times. V is TRBV15 and J is TRBJ1-1; perhaps TRBD1 as D (6 bases). The ends were cut back, 3 bases at V and 7 bases at J, with 12 bases in the middle. Germline V gene sequence: CDR1 LNHNV, CDR2 YYDKDF (reference sequence). This CDR3 comprises 13 residues. CDR3 nucleotides: TGTGCCACCAGCAGGGGCGGACAGCTTGAAGCTTTCTTT. Its protein is CATSRGGQLEAFF.

In its sample, this clonotype was seen many times. This chain uses TRBV24-1 with TRBJ2-2; 11 bases match TRBD2. Per germline, CDR1 KGHDR and CDR2 SFDVKD. This CDR3 has 16 amino acids. Trimming at V came to 6 bases and at J to 5 bases, leaving 7 bases not matched to a gene. DNA of the CDR3: TGTGCCACCAGTCAACTAGCGGGAGCGCGGACCGGGGAGCTGTTTTTT. Translating gives CATSQLAGARTGELFF.

This clonotype was observed a few times. V gene TRBV24-1 combines with J gene TRBJ1-4; unclear D gene. Germline V gives CDR1 KGHDR, CDR2 SFDVKD. Between the trimmed V and J ends, which lost 10 bases and 6 bases, there was a span of 14 bases. The CDR3 extends over 13 amino acids. CDR3 protein: CATPCSLDEKLFF. The CDR3 bases are TGTGCCACACCTTGTAGCCTGGATGAAAAACTGTTTTTT.

This chain joins TRBV4-1 and TRBJ1-6; D not resolved. There are 15 residues in the CDR3. With 0 bases removed from V and 4 bases from J, the gap between germline ends came to 7 bases. Germline V lookup: CDR1 MGHRA, CDR2 YSYEKL. The CDR3 region has the DNA TGCGCCAGCAGCCAAGAGACTGCGTATAATTCACCCCTCCACTTT. Translated, it gives CASSQETAYNSPLHF.

In this sample, this clonotype turned up a few times. The chain carries TRBV7-9 and TRBJ2-7, with 10 positions matching TRBD1. The CDR3 totals 19 residues. V lost 4 bases to trimming and J lost 4 bases; unmatched junction nucleotides: 19. CDR1 is SEHNR, CDR2 FQNEAQ, per germline (reference sequence). The CDR3 loop is CASSSLRSGDRGLRYEQYF. CDR3 bases: TGTGCCAGCAGCTCCCTCCGAAGTGGGGACAGGGGATTACGATACGAGCAGTACTTC.

This clonotype was seen only a few times. The chain couples TRBV6-1 to TRBJ1-1; TRBD1 aligns across 9 bases. The CDR3 length is 15 residues. Losses at the gene ends were 5 bases for V and 0 bases for J; bases not matched to a gene: 4. The germline V gene has CDR1 MNHNS and CDR2 SASEGT. The CDR3, as DNA: TGTGCCAGCAGTAGGGGGACAGGGATGAACACTGAAGCTTTCTTT. This gives the protein CASSRGTGMNTEAFF.

This rearrangement joins TRBV20-1 to TRBJ1-5; D uncertain. CDR1 is DFQATT and CDR2 is SNEGSKA in the germline V gene (reference sequence). The CDR3 consists of 15 residues. V was shortened by 0 bases and J by 0 bases, with 9 bases between the two germline ends. The CDR3 spells CSARDRLNSNQPQHF. CDR3 bases: TGCAGTGCTAGAGATCGGCTTAATAGCAATCAGCCCCAGCATTTT.

The table lists this clonotype with a count of one. The chain employs TRBV5-1 and TRBJ1-1, with 8 positions matching TRBD1. The trim removed 3 bases at V and 1 base at J, leaving 2 bases unmatched. The germline V gene encodes CDR1 SGHRS and CDR2 YFSETQ. This CDR3 has 14 amino acids. The DNA for the CDR3 is TGCGCCAGCAGCTCACAGGGGGGGAACACTGAAGCTTTCTTT. Translated, it gives CASSSQGGNTEAFF. The variable domain in full, with the rest retrieved from reference TRBV5-1 and TRBJ1-1, is KAGVTQTPRYLIKTRGQQVTLSCSPISGHRSVSWYQQTPGQGLQFLFEYFSETQRNKGNFPGRFSGRQFSNSRSEMNVSTLELGDSALYLCASSSQGGNTEAFFGQGTRLTVV.

The sample holds a few counts of this clonotype. The chain has TRBV5-1 and TRBJ2-1; perhaps TRBD1 as D (7 bases). The germline V gene has CDR1 SGHRS and CDR2 YFSETQ. The V and J ends lost 3 bases and 0 bases respectively, with 10 bases between them. The CDR3 contains 15 residues. CDR3 residues: CASSSGDSSYNEQFF. The CDR3, as DNA: TGCGCCAGCAGCTCGGGGGACAGCTCCTACAATGAGCAGTTCTTC. Supplemented by reference TRBV5-1 and TRBJ2-1, the full variable domain reads KAGVTQTPRYLIKTRGQQVTLSCSPISGHRSVSWYQQTPGQGLQFLFEYFSETQRNKGNFPGRFSGRQFSNSRSEMNVSTLELGDSALYLCASSSGDSSYNEQFFGPGTRLTVL.

This clonotype has only a few counts. The gene calls are TRBV15 and TRBJ2-3; D may be TRBD1 (7 bases). This CDR3 has 14 amino acids. Germline CDR1 reads LNHNV; CDR2 reads YYDKDF (reference sequence). Trimming shortened V by 5 bases and J by 3 bases, and 12 bases separated the two germline ends. The DNA for the CDR3 is TGTGCCACCAGCGTCAGGGGGGATACAGATACGCAGTATTTT. It codes for CATSVRGDTDTQYF.

The table lists this clonotype with many counts. The chain combines TRBV29-1 with TRBJ2-3; D tentatively reads TRBD1 or TRBD2 (5 bases each). Germline CDR1 reads SQVTM; CDR2 reads ANQGSEA. The ends were cut back, 5 bases at V and 2 bases at J, with 14 bases in the middle. The CDR3 spans 14 residues. The CDR3 DNA reads TGCAGCGTTCCCATGGGGGTTTTCACAGATACGCAGTATTTT. Its translation: CSVPMGVFTDTQYF.

Concerning this clonotype itself: A much larger clone is a single base away; this may be a read error. The gene calls are TRBV10-3 and TRBJ2-1; possible D gene TRBD2, 6 bases. The CDR3 totals 14 residues. CDR1 is ENHRY and CDR2 is SYGVKD in the germline V gene. CDR3 sequence reads: CVITPDYSSNEQFF. The CDR3 DNA reads TGTGTCATCACCCCGGACTACTCCTCCAATGAGCAGTTCTTC.

The V and J genes are TRBV29-1 and TRBJ2-5; D might be TRBD1 (5 bases). This CDR3 region has 11 residues. The germline CDR1 and CDR2 sequences are SQVTM and ANQGSEA. Trimming removed 7 bases from V and 2 bases from J, with 8 bases in between. The CDR3 loop reads CSGQIQETQYF. The CDR3 DNA reads as TGCAGCGGACAGATACAAGAGACCCAGTACTTC.

This clonotype appeared a few times. This chain uses TRBV9 with TRBJ2-7, with TRBD1 matching 11 bases. This CDR3 is built from 17 residues. Germline CDR1 SGDLS, CDR2 YYNGEE. V lost 4 bases, J lost 0 bases, and 9 bases stayed unmatched. This chain's CDR3 is CASSPGGGTGGSYEQYF. In nucleotides, the CDR3 is TGTGCCAGCAGCCCGGGAGGAGGGACAGGGGGCTCCTACGAGCAGTACTTC.

The V and J genes are TRBV28 and TRBJ1-5; 7 bases align to TRBD1. CDR1 is MDHEN and CDR2 is SYDVKM in the germline V gene. V shed 5 bases, J shed 5 bases, and the junction held 12 bases outside the gene matches. The CDR3 is 16 residues long. In DNA form, the CDR3 reads TGTGCCAGCAGTCTGCCCGGGACAGACCCACATCAGCCCCAGCATTTT. It encodes CASSLPGTDPHQPQHF.

The CDR3 spells CASSSLPRENEQFF. DNA of the CDR3: TGTGCCAGCAGCTCCCTCCCGCGGGAGAATGAGCAGTTCTTC. The chain joins TRBV7-9 to TRBJ2-1, with 7 bases aligning to TRBD2. V was pared by 4 bases and J by 7 bases, with 7 bases of the junction left unmatched. The CDR3 loop spans 14 amino acids. Germline CDR1 is SEHNR and CDR2 is FQNEAQ (reference sequence).

This clonotype was observed a few times. The V call is TRBV6-1, the J call TRBJ2-1, with 11 bases identical to TRBD2. Looked up from germline, CDR1 is MNHNS and CDR2 is SASEGT. This CDR3 has 15 residues. The J segment lost 7 bases and the V segment lost 4 bases, leaving 6 bases of the junction unmatched. CDR3 DNA: TGTGCCAGCAGTGTACTAGCGGGAGAGGGTAATGAGCAGTTCTTC. The encoded protein is CASSVLAGEGNEQFF.